This T cell receptor (beta chain) was sequenced for a study of blood T cell repertoires in COVID-19. Background on the study: The analysed material was cDNA or gDNA that came from T cells, B-cell-depleted T cells, or PBMCs.

Germline assignment: CDR1 SGHTA and CDR2 FQGNSA. CDR3 length: 12 residues. Trimming took 2 bases from V and 7 from J, leaving 5 bases between them. Original data processing: Reference gene primer amplification yielded estimated nucleated cell counts. The repertoire was sequenced with immunoSEQ multiplex PCR; TCRdb's copy has only in-frame clones and lacks some. V and J calls and clone size are given by that table; D and trimming were obtained from the DNA. The sample lists 95,000 to 120,000 clones; over 65% were seen once. This clone was seen a single time. V usage is TRBV7-2 and J usage is TRBJ2-2; D unresolved. This TCR was sampled from a woman in her thirties or forties with acute or convalescent COVID-19. The sequenced sample was peripheral blood. The CDR3 nucleotides read TGTGCCAGCAGCTTAAACTACGGGGAGCTGTTTTTT. Residues: CASSLNYGELFF. Full variable domain (remainder filled in from reference TRBV7-2 and TRBJ2-2): GAGVSQSPSNKVTEKGKDVELRCDPISGHTALYWYRQSLGQGLEFLIYFQGNSAPDKSGLPSDRFSAERTGGSVSTLTIQRTQQEDSAVYLCASSLNYGELFFGEGSRLTVL.